This is a list of T cell receptor beta chains from one sample in a study of shared clonotypes between healthy human individuals. Sequencing was performed with immunoSEQ multiplex PCR; in TCRdb, only in-frame clones are kept and a portion is missing. This sample has over 2 million clones; 85% to 95% occur once, and the top ten carry around 1.1%. Sequenced: naive CD8+ T cells sorted from blood. The receptors originated from a man between 18 and 29 years old in good health. Each CDR3 is given with its conserved first and last residue. D genes are given only for firm matches.

v_call	d_call	j_call	cdr3_aa	cdr3_nt
TRBV6-1	NA	TRBJ2-5	CASSETTEYQETQYF	TGTGCCAGCAGTGAAACCACAGAGTACCAAGAGACCCAGTACTTC
TRBV27	NA	TRBJ1-6	CASSERTAHSPLHF	TGTGCCAGCAGTGAGCGGACAGCCCATTCACCCCTCCACTTT
TRBV6-4	NA	TRBJ1-1	CASRPHWTENTEAFF	TGTGCCAGCAGACCGCACTGGACGGAAAACACTGAAGCTTTCTTT
TRBV19	NA	TRBJ1-6	CASSIPRFSYNSPLHF	TGTGCCAGTAGTATCCCGAGATTCTCCTATAATTCACCCCTCCACTTT
TRBV7-9	NA	TRBJ2-3	CASSASSSTDTQYF	TGTGCCAGCAGCGCCTCTAGCTCCACAGATACGCAGTATTTT
TRBV6-5	TRBD1	TRBJ2-1	CASSATGAGYNEQFF	TGTGCCAGCAGCGCGACAGGGGCGGGCTACAATGAGCAGTTCTTC
TRBV29-1	NA	TRBJ2-1	CSVERDYNEQFF	TGCAGCGTTGAAAGGGATTACAATGAGCAGTTCTTC
TRBV6-5	TRBD1	TRBJ2-7	CASSYYGQGSYEQYF	TGTGCCAGCAGTTACTATGGACAGGGCTCCTACGAGCAGTACTTC
TRBV25-1	NA	TRBJ2-3	CASSAGPDTQYF	TGTGCCAGCAGTGCCGGGCCAGATACGCAGTATTTT
TRBV29-1	NA	TRBJ1-1	CSVPGGMNTEAFF	TGCAGCGTCCCCGGGGGGATGAACACTGAAGCTTTCTTT
TRBV18	NA	TRBJ1-2	CASSRLKGVSGYTF	TGTGCCAGCTCACGTTTGAAGGGGGTGAGCGGCTACACCTTC
TRBV6-5	TRBD1	TRBJ2-7	CASSYSTGVSYEQYF	TGTGCCAGCAGTTACTCGACAGGGGTCTCCTACGAGCAGTACTTC
TRBV9	NA	TRBJ1-1	CASSVVEKNTEAFF	TGTGCCAGCAGCGTGGTTGAGAAGAACACTGAAGCTTTCTTT
TRBV15	TRBD1	TRBJ1-1	CATSRGFGTENTEAFF	TGTGCCACCAGCAGAGGCTTTGGGACAGAGAACACTGAAGCTTTCTTT
TRBV27	TRBD1	TRBJ2-7	CASSLRGGAGYEQYF	TGTGCCAGCAGTTTAAGAGGGGGCGCTGGCTACGAGCAGTACTTC
TRBV7-8	TRBD1	TRBJ2-7	CASSLMDRDYEQYF	TGTGCCAGCAGCTTAATGGACAGGGATTACGAGCAGTACTTC
TRBV27	NA	TRBJ2-1	CASSLTGVVYNEQFF	TGTGCCAGCAGTTTAACAGGAGTGGTCTACAATGAGCAGTTCTTC
TRBV27	NA	TRBJ2-7	CASSPRQEIYEQYF	TGTGCCAGCAGCCCCCGCCAGGAGATCTACGAGCAGTACTTC
TRBV7-9	TRBD1	TRBJ2-7	CASSPRTGGGDEQYF	TGTGCCAGCAGCCCCCGGACAGGGGGTGGGGACGAGCAGTACTTC
TRBV7-3	NA	TRBJ1-6	CASSLIGNSPLHF	TGTGCCAGCAGCTTAATTGGTAATTCACCCCTCCACTTT